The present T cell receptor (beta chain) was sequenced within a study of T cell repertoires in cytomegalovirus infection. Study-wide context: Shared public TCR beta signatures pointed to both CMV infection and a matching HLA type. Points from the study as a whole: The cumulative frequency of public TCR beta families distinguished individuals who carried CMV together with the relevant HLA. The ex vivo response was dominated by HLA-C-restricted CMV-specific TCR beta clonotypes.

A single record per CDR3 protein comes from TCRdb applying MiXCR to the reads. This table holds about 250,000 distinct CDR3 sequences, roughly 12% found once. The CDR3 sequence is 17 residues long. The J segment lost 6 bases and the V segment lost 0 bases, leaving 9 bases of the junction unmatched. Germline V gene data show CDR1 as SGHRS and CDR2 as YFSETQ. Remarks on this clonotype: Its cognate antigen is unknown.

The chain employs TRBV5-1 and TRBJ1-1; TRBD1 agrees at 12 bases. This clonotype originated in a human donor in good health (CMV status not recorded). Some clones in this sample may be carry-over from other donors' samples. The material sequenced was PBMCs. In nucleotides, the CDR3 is TGCGCCAGCAGCTTGGCCCGGGACAGGGGGCGCGGGGCTGAAGCTTTCTTT. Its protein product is CASSLARDRGRGAEAFF.